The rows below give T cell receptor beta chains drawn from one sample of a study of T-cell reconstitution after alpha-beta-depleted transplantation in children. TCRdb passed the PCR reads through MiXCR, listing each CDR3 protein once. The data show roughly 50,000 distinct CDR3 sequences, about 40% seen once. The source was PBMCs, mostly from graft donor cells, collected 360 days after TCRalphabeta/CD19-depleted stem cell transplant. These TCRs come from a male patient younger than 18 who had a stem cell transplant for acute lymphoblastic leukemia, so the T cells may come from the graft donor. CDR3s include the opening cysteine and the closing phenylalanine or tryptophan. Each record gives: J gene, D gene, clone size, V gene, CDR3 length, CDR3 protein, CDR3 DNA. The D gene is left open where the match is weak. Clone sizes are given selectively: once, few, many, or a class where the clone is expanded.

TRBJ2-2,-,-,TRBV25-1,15,CASSERGIGAGELFF,TGTGCCAGCAGTGAGAGGGGCATAGGGGCCGGGGAGCTGTTTTTT
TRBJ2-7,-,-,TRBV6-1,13,CASSETSGGEQYF,TGTGCCAGCAGTGAGACTAGTGGAGGCGAGCAGTACTTC
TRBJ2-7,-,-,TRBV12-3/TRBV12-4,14,CASRPDSSSYEQYF,TGTGCCAGCAGACCCGACAGTAGCTCCTACGAGCAGTACTTC
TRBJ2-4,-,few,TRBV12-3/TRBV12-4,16,CASSFEGTLAKNIQYF,TGTGCCAGCAGTTTTGAGGGGACCCTAGCCAAAAACATTCAGTACTTC
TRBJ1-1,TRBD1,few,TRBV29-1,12,CSVSGTGGTAFF,TGCAGCGTTTCCGGGACAGGGGGGACGGCTTTCTTT
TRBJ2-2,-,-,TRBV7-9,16,CASSYAGTQNTGELFF,TGTGCCAGCAGCTACGCCGGGACTCAGAACACCGGGGAGCTGTTTTTT
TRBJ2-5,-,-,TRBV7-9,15,CASSFLGQGGETQYF,TGTGCCAGCAGCTTCTTAGGGCAGGGTGGAGAGACCCAGTACTTC
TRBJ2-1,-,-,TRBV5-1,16,CASSLAQVGRGNEQFF,TGCGCCAGCAGCCTCGCCCAGGTGGGTCGGGGCAATGAGCAGTTCTTC
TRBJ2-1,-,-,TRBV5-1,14,CASSLKRALNEQFF,TGCGCCAGCAGCTTGAAAAGGGCCCTCAATGAGCAGTTCTTC
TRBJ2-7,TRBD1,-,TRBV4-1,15,CASSQVMTGGYEQYF,TGCGCCAGCAGCCAAGTCATGACAGGGGGCTATGAGCAGTACTTC
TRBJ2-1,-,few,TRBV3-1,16,CASSQAVSPSYNEQFF,TGTGCCAGCAGCCAAGCTGTCTCACCCTCCTACAATGAGCAGTTCTTC
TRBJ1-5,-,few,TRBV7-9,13,CASSRDTYQPQHF,TGTGCCAGCAGCCGGGACACTTATCAGCCCCAGCATTTT
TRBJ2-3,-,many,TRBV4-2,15,CASSPLEESSDTQYF,TGTGCCAGCAGCCCCCTGGAAGAGTCGTCCGATACGCAGTATTTT
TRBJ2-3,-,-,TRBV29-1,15,CSVEATGWRTDTQYF,TGCAGCGTTGAAGCTACAGGTTGGCGCACAGATACGCAGTATTTT
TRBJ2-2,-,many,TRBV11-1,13,CASRQGPTGELFF,TGTGCCAGCCGGCAGGGACCCACCGGGGAGCTGTTTTTT
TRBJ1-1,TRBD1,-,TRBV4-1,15,CASSLLQGLDTEAFF,TGCGCCAGCAGCCTTCTACAGGGGTTGGACACTGAAGCTTTCTTT
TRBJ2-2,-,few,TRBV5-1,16,CASSYLGRANTGELFF,TGCGCCAGCAGCTACTTGGGCAGGGCGAACACCGGGGAGCTGTTTTTT
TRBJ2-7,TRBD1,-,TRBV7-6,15,CASSPSGTGVYEQYF,TGTGCCAGCAGCCCCTCCGGGACAGGGGTCTACGAGCAGTACTTC
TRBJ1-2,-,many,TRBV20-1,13,CSATGQPNYGYTF,TGCAGTGCCACTGGACAGCCCAACTATGGCTACACCTTC
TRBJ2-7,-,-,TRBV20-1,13,CSARGQGIYEQYF,TGCAGTGCTAGAGGGCAGGGGATTTACGAGCAGTACTTC
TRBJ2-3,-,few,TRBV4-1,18,CASSQDDWRDLWTDTQYF,TGCGCCAGCAGCCAAGATGATTGGAGGGACCTTTGGACAGATACGCAGTATTTT
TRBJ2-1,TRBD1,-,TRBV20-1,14,CSALRQGWVDEQFF,TGCAGTGCTTTAAGACAGGGATGGGTAGATGAGCAGTTCTTC
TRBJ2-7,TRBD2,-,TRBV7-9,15,CASSLEPSGGHEQYF,TGTGCCAGCAGCTTAGAACCTAGCGGGGGGCACGAGCAGTACTTC
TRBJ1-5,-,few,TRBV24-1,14,CATSVGGRFQPQHF,TGTGCCACCAGTGTGGGGGGCCGTTTTCAGCCCCAGCATTTT
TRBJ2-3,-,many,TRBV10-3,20,CAIRGGQQTRGGSSTDTQYF,TGTGCCATCAGGGGGGGACAGCAGACCCGCGGGGGATCTAGCACAGATACGCAGTATTTT
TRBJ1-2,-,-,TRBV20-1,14,CSATLGGQAYGYTF,TGCAGTGCTACCCTGGGGGGGCAGGCCTATGGCTACACCTTC
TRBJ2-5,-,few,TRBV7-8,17,CASSLGLGHALMGTQYF,TGTGCCAGCAGCTTAGGTCTCGGCCATGCACTCATGGGGACCCAGTACTTC
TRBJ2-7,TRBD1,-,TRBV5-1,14,CASKPGGALYEQYF,TGCGCCAGCAAACCAGGGGGCGCGTTATACGAGCAGTACTTC
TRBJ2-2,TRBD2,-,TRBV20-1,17,CSAPQLAGGGNTGELFF,TGCAGTGCCCCTCAACTAGCGGGGGGCGGGAACACCGGGGAGCTGTTTTTT
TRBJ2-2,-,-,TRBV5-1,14,CASSFGQGPGELFF,TGCGCCAGCAGCTTTGGGCAGGGACCCGGGGAGCTGTTTTTT
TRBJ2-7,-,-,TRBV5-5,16,CASSLAGTLTGYEQYF,TGTGCCAGCAGCTTGGCGGGAACGTTGACTGGCTACGAGCAGTACTTC
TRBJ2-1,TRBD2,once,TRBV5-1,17,CASSLLLALSSYNEQFF,TGCGCCAGCAGCTTGCTACTAGCGTTAAGCTCCTACAATGAGCAGTTCTTC
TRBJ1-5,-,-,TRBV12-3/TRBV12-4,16,CASPLEGGGGNQPQHF,TGTGCCAGCCCCCTCGAGGGCGGGGGTGGCAATCAGCCCCAGCATTTT
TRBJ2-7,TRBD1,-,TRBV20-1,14,CSFRRTGESYEQYF,TGCAGTTTCCGGAGGACAGGGGAATCCTACGAGCAGTACTTC
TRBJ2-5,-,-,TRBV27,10,CATYPGTQYF,TGTGCCACCTACCCCGGGACCCAGTACTTC
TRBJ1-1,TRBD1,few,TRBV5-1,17,CASSPRDRGFWDTEAFF,TGCGCCAGCAGCCCTCGGGACAGGGGGTTTTGGGACACTGAAGCTTTCTTT
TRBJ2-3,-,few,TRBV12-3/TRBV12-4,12,CASSLAGQTQYF,TGTGCCAGCAGTTTGGCAGGGCAGACGCAGTATTTT
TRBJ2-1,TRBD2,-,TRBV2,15,CASSELAAGYNEQFF,TGTGCCAGCAGTGAACTGGCAGCGGGATACAATGAGCAGTTCTTC
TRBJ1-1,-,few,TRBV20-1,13,CSARVRGNTEAFF,TGCAGTGCTAGAGTCAGGGGGAACACTGAAGCTTTCTTT
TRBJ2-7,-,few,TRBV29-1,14,CSVEKRAPKYEQYF,TGCAGCGTTGAAAAGAGGGCCCCGAAGTACGAGCAGTACTTC
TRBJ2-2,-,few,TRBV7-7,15,CASRYSSSNTGELFF,TGTGCTAGCAGATATAGTAGTTCGAACACCGGGGAGCTGTTTTTT
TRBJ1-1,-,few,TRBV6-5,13,CASRRKMNTEAFF,TGTGCCAGCAGACGAAAGATGAACACTGAAGCTTTCTTT
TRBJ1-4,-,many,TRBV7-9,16,CASSTRQEGLTEKLFF,TGTGCCAGCAGCACCCGACAGGAGGGTCTAACTGAAAAACTGTTTTTT
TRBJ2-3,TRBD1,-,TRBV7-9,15,CASSSRDRRSDTQYF,TGTGCCAGCAGCTCCCGGGACAGAAGGTCAGATACGCAGTATTTT
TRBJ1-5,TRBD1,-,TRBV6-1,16,CASSQTGGKSGQPQHF,TGTGCCAGCAGTCAGACAGGGGGCAAAAGCGGTCAGCCCCAGCATTTT
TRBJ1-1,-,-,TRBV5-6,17,CASSVLSFVHMNTEAFF,TGTGCCAGCAGCGTATTATCATTCGTACACATGAACACTGAAGCTTTCTTT
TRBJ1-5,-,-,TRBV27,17,CASSSKTASPSNQPQHF,TGTGCCAGCAGTTCTAAGACAGCAAGTCCCAGCAATCAGCCCCAGCATTTT
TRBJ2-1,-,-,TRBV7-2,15,CASSLEAYSYNEQFF,TGTGCCAGCAGCTTAGAGGCCTACTCCTACAATGAGCAGTTCTTC
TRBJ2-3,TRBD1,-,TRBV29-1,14,CSALTGGSTDTQYF,TGCAGCGCCCTAACAGGGGGTAGCACAGATACGCAGTATTTT